The 6 T cell receptor beta chains in this list originate from one sample, sequenced in a study of blood T cell repertoires in COVID-19. Produced via immunoSEQ multiplex PCR; TCRdb's table is partial and in-frame only. The table has approximately 170,000 clones, about four fifths seen once. Sequences were obtained from peripheral blood. These receptors all come from a man aged 55 to 70 with active or convalescent COVID-19.

The chain is built from TRBV7-8 and TRBJ1-3; the D gene is possibly TRBD1 (6 bases). The ends were cut back, 7 bases at V and 2 bases at J, with 12 bases in the middle. The germline CDR1 and CDR2 sequences are SGHVS and FQNEAQ. This CDR3 has 14 residues. DNA of the CDR3: TGTGCCAGCACCAAACGGACAGCTGGAAACACCATATATTTT. The encoded protein is CASTKRTAGNTIYF.

The genes are TRBV9 and TRBJ2-3; TRBD1 matches 7 bases. The V segment lost 3 bases and the J segment 3 bases; nucleotides outside the gene matches: 1. This CDR3 region has 13 residues. Germline CDR1 reads SGDLS; CDR2 reads YYNGEE. Here the CDR3 reads CASSAGGTDTQYF. The CDR3 nucleotides read TGTGCCAGCAGCGCAGGGGGAACAGATACGCAGTATTTT.

V usage is TRBV28 and J usage is TRBJ1-5; a possible D gene is TRBD1 (6 bases). Germline V lookup: CDR1 MDHEN, CDR2 SYDVKM. This CDR3 region has 14 residues. Between the trimmed V and J ends, which lost 8 bases and 0 bases, there was a span of 11 bases. The CDR3: CASSQGGSNQPQHF. DNA of the CDR3: TGTGCCAGCTCCCAAGGGGGTAGCAATCAGCCCCAGCATTTT.

The chain couples TRBV29-1 to TRBJ2-5; perhaps TRBD2 as D (5 bases). Germline V gene data show CDR1 as SQVTM and CDR2 as ANQGSEA. This CDR3 region has 12 residues. V dropped 3 bases and J dropped 5 bases, with 10 bases sitting between them. The CDR3 DNA reads as TGCAGCGTTGAGCTGACGGGGGAGACCCAGTACTTC. Its translation is CSVELTGETQYF.

The chain uses TRBV7-2 and TRBJ1-6, with 9 bases aligning to TRBD1. V lost 4 bases, J lost 7 bases, and 8 bases stayed unmatched. CDR1 and CDR2 (germline): SGHTA, FQGNSA. This CDR3 region has 16 residues. The CDR3 DNA sequence: TGTGCCAGCAGCTGGACCCGGGACAGGGTAAATTCACCCCTCCACTTT. Translated: CASSWTRDRVNSPLHF.

The genes are TRBV19 and TRBJ2-4; tentative D call: TRBD1 (6 bases). The CDR3 runs to 17 residues. V gave up 4 bases and J gave up 1 base, with 17 bases separating them. Germline values: CDR1 LNHDA, CDR2 SQIVND (reference sequence). The CDR3, as DNA: TGTGCCAGTAGTACATCCCACAGGGAATCTGCCAAAAACATTCAGTACTTC. This gives the protein CASSTSHRESAKNIQYF.